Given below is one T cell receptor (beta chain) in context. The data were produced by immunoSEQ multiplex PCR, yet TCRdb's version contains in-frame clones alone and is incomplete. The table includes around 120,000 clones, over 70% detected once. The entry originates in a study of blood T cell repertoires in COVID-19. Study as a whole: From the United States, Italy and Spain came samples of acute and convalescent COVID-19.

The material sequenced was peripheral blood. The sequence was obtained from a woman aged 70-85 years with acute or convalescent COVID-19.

CDR3 sequence: CASRTDSYSYEQYF. CDR3 DNA sequence: TGTGCCAGCAGGACGGACAGCTACAGCTACGAGCAGTACTTC. The genes are TRBV6-5 and TRBJ2-7, with D perhaps TRBD1 (6 bases). Per germline, CDR1 MNHEY and CDR2 SVGAGI. CDR3 length: 14 residues. Trimming took 6 bases from V and 3 from J, leaving 15 bases between them.